This is a list of T cell receptor beta chains from one sample in a study of spatial heterogeneity in lung cancer. Via MiXCR, TCRdb re-called the 5' RACE reads, giving one row per CDR3 protein. The sample yields about 92,000 distinct CDR3 sequences, 12% seen once. The material was PBMCs, obtained at surgery. These receptors were taken from a male donor with early-stage non-small cell lung cancer. Each CDR3 is given with its conserved first and last residue. D genes are given only for firm matches. Expanded clones get a size class; other rows say once, few or many, or leave the size out.

TRBD1	TRBV11-1	TRBJ2-6	many	TGTGCCAGCAGCTTTCCGGGACAGGGGGCGCCTGGGGCCAACGTCCTGACTTTC	CASSFPGQGAPGANVLTF
NA	TRBV18	TRBJ2-2	many	TGTGCCAGCTCACGGGACGTCACCGGGGAGCTGTTTTTT	CASSRDVTGELFF
NA	TRBV18	TRBJ1-5	NA	TGTGCCAGCTCAAGAGAGGGTGGTTACCAGCCCCAGCATTTT	CASSREGGYQPQHF
NA	TRBV19	TRBJ1-5	NA	TGTGCCAGTAGTATAAATATTCGGGCCACCCTCCTGGTCCAGCCCCAGCATTTT	CASSINIRATLLVQPQHF
TRBD2	TRBV6-2/TRBV6-3	TRBJ2-5	few	TGTGCCAGCAGCCTTTCTAGCGGAGGGGAGACCCAGTACTTC	CASSLSSGGETQYF
TRBD1	TRBV7-6	TRBJ1-1	few	TGTGCCAGCAGCCGAACCCCGGGACAGTCTTTGAACACTGAAGCTTTCTTT	CASSRTPGQSLNTEAFF
NA	TRBV7-2	TRBJ1-5	NA	TGTGCCAGCAGCTTCAGGAATCAGCCCCAGCATTTT	CASSFRNQPQHF
TRBD1	TRBV5-1	TRBJ2-1	NA	TGCGCCAGCAGCCCAGGACAGGTGCACAATGAGCAGTTCTTC	CASSPGQVHNEQFF
NA	TRBV6-5	TRBJ2-7	many	TGTGCCAGCAGTGGGGGGGACAGGACCTACGAGCAGTACTTC	CASSGGDRTYEQYF
NA	TRBV4-3	TRBJ1-4	few	TGCGCCAGCAGCCAACGTCCCGGGACTGACTGGGATGAAAAACTGTTTTTT	CASSQRPGTDWDEKLFF
TRBD1	TRBV23-1	TRBJ2-3	NA	TGCGCCAGCAGTCGACGGACAGGTTCTGATACGCAGTATTTT	CASSRRTGSDTQYF
NA	TRBV9	TRBJ2-1	many	TGTGCCAGCAGCGTAGACTACAATGAGCAGTTCTTC	CASSVDYNEQFF
NA	TRBV6-2/TRBV6-3	TRBJ2-7	NA	TGTGCCAGCAGTTACGGAGGCAACCCACCCTACGAGCAGTACTTC	CASSYGGNPPYEQYF
NA	TRBV3-1	TRBJ1-1	few	TGTGCCAGCAGCCAAGAGCGTGGTTGGGCAGGGACCTTGAACACTGAAGCTTTCTTT	CASSQERGWAGTLNTEAFF
NA	TRBV3-1	TRBJ2-7	NA	TGTGCCAGCAGCCAAGGGACCCTCTACGAGCAGTACTTC	CASSQGTLYEQYF
TRBD1	TRBV6-2/TRBV6-3	TRBJ2-1	NA	TGTGCCAGCAGTTACCGGGACAGGGAGCAGTTCTTC	CASSYRDREQFF
NA	TRBV24-1	TRBJ2-1	few	TGTGCCACCAGTGATACAAACGCCAGATTGGTGTTCTTC	CATSDTNARLVFF
NA	TRBV12-3/TRBV12-4	TRBJ1-6	many	TGTGCCAGCAGTTTAGTCCAGGGACTAAATTCACCCCTCCACTTT	CASSLVQGLNSPLHF
NA	TRBV28	TRBJ2-1	few	TGTGCCAGCAATGTCGGGATCGCCTACAATGAGCAGTTCTTC	CASNVGIAYNEQFF
NA	TRBV3-1	TRBJ2-2	NA	TGTGCCAGCAGCCATCGTTCCGGGGAGCTGTTTTTT	CASSHRSGELFF
TRBD2	TRBV6-2/TRBV6-3	TRBJ2-1	many	TGTGCCAGCAGTTACCGCGGGAGCTCCTACAATGAGCAGTTCTTC	CASSYRGSSYNEQFF
NA	TRBV6-2/TRBV6-3	TRBJ1-5	NA	TGTGCCAGCCTCCGTAGGGCAGGGGATAATCAGCCCCAGCATTTT	CASLRRAGDNQPQHF
NA	TRBV5-1	TRBJ2-1	NA	TGCGCCAGCAGCTTGGTGGACGCCGACAATGAGCAGTTCTTC	CASSLVDADNEQFF
TRBD1	TRBV19	TRBJ2-3	NA	TGTGCCAGTAGTATATCTCGAGGGGGCGGAGATACGCAGTATTTT	CASSISRGGGDTQYF
NA	TRBV28	TRBJ2-3	few	TGTGCCAGCAGATCCCAGGGCGCAGATACGCAGTATTTT	CASRSQGADTQYF
NA	TRBV4-3	TRBJ2-2	many	TGCGCCAGCAGCCAAATCTTCTTGGGCAGGGACGGTGAGGATATCACCGGGGAGCTGTTTTTT	CASSQIFLGRDGEDITGELFF
TRBD1	TRBV20-1	TRBJ2-1	many	TGCAGTGCCTTAAACGGACAGGTAAACAATGAGCAGTTCTTC	CSALNGQVNNEQFF
NA	TRBV30	TRBJ1-5	once	TGTGCCTGGAGTGTACGGGAGGATCAGCCCCAGCATTTT	CAWSVREDQPQHF
TRBD1	TRBV6-4	TRBJ2-3	few	TGTGCCAGCAGTGAAGGACAGGGCCACACAGATACGCAGTATTTT	CASSEGQGHTDTQYF
NA	TRBV6-2/TRBV6-3	TRBJ1-5	NA	TGTGCCAGCAGTTTAAGGGGGGCACCCCCACATCAGCCCCAGCATTTT	CASSLRGAPPHQPQHF
TRBD2	TRBV25-1	TRBJ2-5	NA	TGTGCCAGCAGACGGGGGGGCGAAGAGACCCAGTACTTC	CASRRGGEETQYF
NA	TRBV30	TRBJ2-3	NA	TGTGCCTGGAGGGGGAGGGGGGCAAGCACAGATACGCAGTATTTT	CAWRGRGASTDTQYF
NA	TRBV28	TRBJ2-7	many	TGTGCCAGCAGGGGGGGGACAGTTGGCGATCGATTGTACTTC	CASRGGTVGDRLYF
TRBD2	TRBV6-2/TRBV6-3	TRBJ2-5	NA	TGTGCCAGCAGAAGCGGGGGGCCCCAAGAAGAGACCCAGTACTTC	CASRSGGPQEETQYF